The TCR beta chain under discussion was sequenced for a study of OX40 agonist ivuxolimab in advanced cancers. About the research overall: Three dose-escalation patients had partial responses: one with hepatocellular carcinoma and two with cutaneous melanoma.

Some clones are missing from TCRdb's copy, which holds only in-frame ones; the method was immunoSEQ multiplex PCR. Among roughly 20,000 clones listed, 75% to 90% were seen once. The germline gives CDR1 MNHEY, CDR2 SMNVEV (reference sequence). With 5 bases clipped from V and 4 bases from J, the junction kept 5 bases outside the gene matches. This CDR3 is built from 15 residues. Blood draws occurred at baseline, cycle 4 day 1, and cycle 7 day 1. Whole-study findings and limits: With doses of 0.1 to 3.0 mg/kg, CD4+ and CD8+ blood T cells had undergone clonal expansion by week 6. Some nonresponders likewise displayed low normalized T-cell clonal expansion.

As for this clone: Its antigen is currently unknown.

The source was CD4+ or CD8+ T cells sorted from blood, collected in a trial of the OX40 agonist ivuxolimab. The source is an adult with an advanced solid tumor such as melanoma, head and neck, liver or kidney cancer. The genes are TRBV27 and TRBJ2-3; 11 bases map to TRBD2. The CDR3 DNA follows: TGTGCCAGCAGTAAACTAGCGGGAGCGGCAGATACGCAGTATTTT. Translation gives CASSKLAGAADTQYF.